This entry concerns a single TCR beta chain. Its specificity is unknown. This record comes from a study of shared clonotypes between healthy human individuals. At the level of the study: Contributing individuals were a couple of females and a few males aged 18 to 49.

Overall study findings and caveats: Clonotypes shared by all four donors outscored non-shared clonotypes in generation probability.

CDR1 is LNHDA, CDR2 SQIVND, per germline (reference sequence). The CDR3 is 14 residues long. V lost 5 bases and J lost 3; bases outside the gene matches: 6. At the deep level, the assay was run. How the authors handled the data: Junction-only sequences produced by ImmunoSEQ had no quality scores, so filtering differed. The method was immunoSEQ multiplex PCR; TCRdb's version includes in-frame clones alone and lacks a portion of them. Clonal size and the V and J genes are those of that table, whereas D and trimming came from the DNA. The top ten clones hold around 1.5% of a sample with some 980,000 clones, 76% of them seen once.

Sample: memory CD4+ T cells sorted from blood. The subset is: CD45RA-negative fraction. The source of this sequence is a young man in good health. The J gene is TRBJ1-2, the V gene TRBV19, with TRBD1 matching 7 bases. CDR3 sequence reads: CASSSTTGYYGYTF. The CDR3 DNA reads TGTGCCAGTAGTTCAACGACAGGGTACTATGGCTACACCTTC.